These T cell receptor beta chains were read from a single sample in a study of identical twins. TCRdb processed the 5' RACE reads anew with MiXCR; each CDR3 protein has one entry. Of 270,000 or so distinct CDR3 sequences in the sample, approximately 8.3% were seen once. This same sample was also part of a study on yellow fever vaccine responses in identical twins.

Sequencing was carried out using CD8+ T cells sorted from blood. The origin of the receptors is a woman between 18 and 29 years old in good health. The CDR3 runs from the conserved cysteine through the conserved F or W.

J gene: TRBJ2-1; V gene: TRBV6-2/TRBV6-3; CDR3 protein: CASSYQQGAIYNEQFF
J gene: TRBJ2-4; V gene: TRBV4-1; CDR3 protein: CASSQPEAENIQYF
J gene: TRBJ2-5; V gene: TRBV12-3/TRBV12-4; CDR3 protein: CASRLFGPGETQYF
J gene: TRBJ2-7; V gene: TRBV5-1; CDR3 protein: CASRKGYEQYF
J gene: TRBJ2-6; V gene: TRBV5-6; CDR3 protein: CASSLGGPNVLTF
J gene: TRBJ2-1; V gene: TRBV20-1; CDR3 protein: CSAEGLLSYNEQFF
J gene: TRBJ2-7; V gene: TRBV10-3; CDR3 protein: CAISETKYFEQYF
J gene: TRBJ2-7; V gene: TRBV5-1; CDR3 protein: CASSLAGRGPVYEQYF
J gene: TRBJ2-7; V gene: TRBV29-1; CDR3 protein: CSVCPAGTYEQYF
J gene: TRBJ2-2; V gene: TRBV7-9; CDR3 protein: CASSSDSTGELFF